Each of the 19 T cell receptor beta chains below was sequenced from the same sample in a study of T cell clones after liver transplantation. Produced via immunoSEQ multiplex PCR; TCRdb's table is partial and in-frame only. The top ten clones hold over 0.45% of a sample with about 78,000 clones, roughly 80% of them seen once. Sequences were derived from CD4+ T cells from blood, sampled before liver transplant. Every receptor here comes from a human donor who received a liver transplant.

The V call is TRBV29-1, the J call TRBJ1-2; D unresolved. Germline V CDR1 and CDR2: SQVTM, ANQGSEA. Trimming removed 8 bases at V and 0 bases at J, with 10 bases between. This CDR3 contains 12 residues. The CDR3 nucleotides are TGCAGCACCGCAGATTCTAACTATGGCTACACCTTC. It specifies CSTADSNYGYTF.

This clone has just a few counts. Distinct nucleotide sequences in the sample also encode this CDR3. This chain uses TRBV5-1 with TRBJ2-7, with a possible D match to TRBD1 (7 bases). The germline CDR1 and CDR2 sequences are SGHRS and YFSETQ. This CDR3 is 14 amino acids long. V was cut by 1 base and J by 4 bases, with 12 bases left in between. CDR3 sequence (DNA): TGCGCCAGCAGCTTGAGTCAGGGGGGATACGAGCAGTACTTC. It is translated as CASSLSQGGYEQYF.

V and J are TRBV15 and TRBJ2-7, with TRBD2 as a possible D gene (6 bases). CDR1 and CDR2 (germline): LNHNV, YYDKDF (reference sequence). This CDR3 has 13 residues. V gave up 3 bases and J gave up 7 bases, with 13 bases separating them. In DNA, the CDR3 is TGTGCCACCAGCAGGTACGGCCGGGAGGAGCAGTACTTC. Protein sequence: CATSRYGREEQYF.

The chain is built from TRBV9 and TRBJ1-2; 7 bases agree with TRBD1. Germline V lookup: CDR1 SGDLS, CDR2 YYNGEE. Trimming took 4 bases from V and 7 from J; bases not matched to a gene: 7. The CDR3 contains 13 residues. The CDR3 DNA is TGTGCCAGCAGCACAGGGGTAGCGGGTGGCTACACCTTC. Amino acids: CASSTGVAGGYTF.

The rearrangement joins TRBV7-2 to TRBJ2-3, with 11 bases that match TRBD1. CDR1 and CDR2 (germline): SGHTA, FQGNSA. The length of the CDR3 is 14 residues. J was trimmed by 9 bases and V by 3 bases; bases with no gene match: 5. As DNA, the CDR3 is TGTGCCAGCAGCTTCGGACAGGGGGCAGGCACGCAGTATTTT. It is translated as CASSFGQGAGTQYF.

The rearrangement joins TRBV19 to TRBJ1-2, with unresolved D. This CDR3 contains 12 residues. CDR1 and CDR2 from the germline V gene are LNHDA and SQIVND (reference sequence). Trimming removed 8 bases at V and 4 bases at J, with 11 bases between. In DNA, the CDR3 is TGTGCCAGTGGGAGGGCCGGCTATGGCTACACCTTC. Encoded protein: CASGRAGYGYTF. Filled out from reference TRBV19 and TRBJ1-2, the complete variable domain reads DGGITQSPKYLFRKEGQNVTLSCEQNLNHDAMYWYRQDPGQGLRLIYYSQIVNDFQKGDIAEGYSVSREKKESFPLTVTSAQKNPTAFYLCASGRAGYGYTFGSGTRLTVV.

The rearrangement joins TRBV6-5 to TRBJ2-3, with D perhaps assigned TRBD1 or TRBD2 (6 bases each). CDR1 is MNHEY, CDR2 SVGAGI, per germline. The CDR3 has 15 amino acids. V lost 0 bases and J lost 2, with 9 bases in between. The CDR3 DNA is TGTGCCAGCAGTTACTCGTGGGGGGCCACAGATACGCAGTATTTT. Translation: CASSYSWGATDTQYF.

The CDR3, as DNA: TGTGCCAGCAGCCCTACGGGGACAGGGGGCTACGAGCAGTACTTC. It yields the protein CASSPTGTGGYEQYF. The gene calls are TRBV28 and TRBJ2-7; 11 nucleotides agree with TRBD1. The CDR3 covers 15 residues. The J segment lost 3 bases and the V segment lost 6 bases, leaving 7 bases of the junction unmatched. Per the germline V gene, CDR1 is MDHEN and CDR2 is SYDVKM.

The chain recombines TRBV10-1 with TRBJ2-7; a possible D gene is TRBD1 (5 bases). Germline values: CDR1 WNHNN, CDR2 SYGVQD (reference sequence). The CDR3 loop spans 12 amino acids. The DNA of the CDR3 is TGCACCCGACAGAAAAGCTCCTACGAGCAGTACTTC. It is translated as CTRQKSSYEQYF.

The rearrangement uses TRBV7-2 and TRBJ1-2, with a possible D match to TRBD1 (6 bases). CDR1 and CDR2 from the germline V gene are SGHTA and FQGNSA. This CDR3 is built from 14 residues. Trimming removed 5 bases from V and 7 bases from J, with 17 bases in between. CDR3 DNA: TGTGCCAGCAGCCCATTTCAGGGGCGTAGTGGCTACACCTTC. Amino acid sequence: CASSPFQGRSGYTF.

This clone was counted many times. CDR3 loop: CASSLYTSGRARDTQYF. The CDR3 bases are TGTGCCAGCAGTCTCTACACTAGCGGGAGGGCCCGGGATACGCAGTATTTT. The chain has TRBV28 and TRBJ2-3; 13 bases are a match to TRBD2. Germline lookup yields CDR1 MDHEN and CDR2 SYDVKM. V lost 5 bases and J lost 6; bases outside the gene matches: 11. CDR3 length equals 17 residues.

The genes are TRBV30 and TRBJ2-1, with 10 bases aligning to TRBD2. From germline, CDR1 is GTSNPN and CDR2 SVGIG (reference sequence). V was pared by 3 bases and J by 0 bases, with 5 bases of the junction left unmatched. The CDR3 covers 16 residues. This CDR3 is CAWRNSGGSSYNEQFF. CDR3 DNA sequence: TGTGCCTGGAGGAATAGCGGGGGGAGCTCCTACAATGAGCAGTTCTTC.

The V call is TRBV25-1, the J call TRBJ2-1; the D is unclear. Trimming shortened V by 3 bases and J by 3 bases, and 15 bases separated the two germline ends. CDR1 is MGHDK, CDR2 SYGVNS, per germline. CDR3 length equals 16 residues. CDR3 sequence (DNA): TGTGCCAGCAGTGATAAGGCTCCGGACCTCTACAATGAGCAGTTCTTC. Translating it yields CASSDKAPDLYNEQFF.

The CDR3 DNA follows: TGCGCCAGCAGCTTGCACGGGAACACTGAAGCTTTCTTT. It encodes CASSLHGNTEAFF. The chain has TRBV5-1 and TRBJ1-1; D call uncertain. Trimming cost V 1 base and J 1 base, with 5 bases left between them. Germline V gives CDR1 SGHRS, CDR2 YFSETQ. This CDR3 has 13 residues.

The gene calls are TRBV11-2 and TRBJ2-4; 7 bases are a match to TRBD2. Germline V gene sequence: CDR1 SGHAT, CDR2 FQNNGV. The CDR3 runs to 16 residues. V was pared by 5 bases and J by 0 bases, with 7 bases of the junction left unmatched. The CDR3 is CASSPAGEIAKNIQYF. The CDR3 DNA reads TGTGCCAGCAGCCCCGCGGGGGAGATAGCCAAAAACATTCAGTACTTC.

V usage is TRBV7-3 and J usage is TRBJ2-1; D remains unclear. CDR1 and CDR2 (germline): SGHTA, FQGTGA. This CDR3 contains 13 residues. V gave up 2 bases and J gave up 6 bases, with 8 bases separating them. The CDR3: CASSLHTGNEQFF. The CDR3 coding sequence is TGTGCCAGCAGCTTACATACCGGCAATGAGCAGTTCTTC.

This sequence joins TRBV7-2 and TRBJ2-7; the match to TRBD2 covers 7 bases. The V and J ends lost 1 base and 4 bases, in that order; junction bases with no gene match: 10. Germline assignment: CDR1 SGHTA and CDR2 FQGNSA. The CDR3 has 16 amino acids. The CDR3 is CASSLGGGGRSYEQYF. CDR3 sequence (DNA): TGTGCCAGCAGCTTAGGCGGCGGGGGAAGATCATACGAGCAGTACTTC.

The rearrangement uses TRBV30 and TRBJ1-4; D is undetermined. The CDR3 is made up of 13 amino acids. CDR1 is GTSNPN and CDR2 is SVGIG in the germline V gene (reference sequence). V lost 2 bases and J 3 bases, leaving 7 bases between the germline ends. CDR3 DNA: TGTGCCTGGAGTCGCAGGCCTAATGAAAAACTGTTTTTT. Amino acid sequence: CAWSRRPNEKLFF.

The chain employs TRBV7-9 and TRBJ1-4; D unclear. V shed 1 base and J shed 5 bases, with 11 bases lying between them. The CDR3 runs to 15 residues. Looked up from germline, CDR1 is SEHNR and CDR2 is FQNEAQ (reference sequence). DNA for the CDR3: TGTGCCAGCAGCTTAGTTTTTCTAGAGAATGAAAAACTGTTTTTT. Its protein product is CASSLVFLENEKLFF.